Sequencing of this TCR beta chain was carried out in a study of T cell repertoires in ileal Crohn's disease (dated by TCRdb to the late 2010s). Regarding the research as a whole: At the time of surgery, roughly 40% of patients were active smokers, and the median duration of disease was roughly eight years. Every patient underwent surgery because of a complication, which was stricturing disease in roughly 60% of cases and penetrating disease in about 40%. The study was conducted in parallel with a multicentre cohort built to find predictors of early endoscopic recurrence after ileocolonic resection. Biopsies taken from the proximal margin of the surgical specimen made up the MI samples. Roughly half of the patients were given postoperative therapy, with about 18 on anti-TNF agents and 10 to 12 on thiopurines. Endoscopic postoperative recurrence was defined by a Rutgeerts score above i0. A prospective multicentre cohort supplied the 57 Crohn's disease patients whose TCR repertoires were analysed. Around 0.45 micrograms of biopsy DNA per sample were submitted for commercial TCRB immunosequencing. The study sequenced 171 mucosal samples from around 57 patients, taken at several locations on the surgical specimen and at postoperative endoscopy. Broader findings and caveats from the paper: Only a subgroup of patients, of unstated size, had their mucosal CD4 and CD8 T cells sorted and sequenced. A significantly higher proportion of clonal expansions was observed in active smokers at surgery than in non-smokers (about 25% vs 20%, p=0.02). Endoscopic recurrence was linked to a higher percentage of high-frequency clones at surgery, and recurrence occurred in every patient whose clonality exceeded 26.8% (18/57). Sorted CD8 T cells carried more high-frequency clones than CD4 T cells, suggesting mucosal expansions were mainly CD8.

The germline V gene specifies MNHEY as CDR1 and SVGAGI as CDR2. Trimming at the junction amounts to 5 bases on V and 4 bases on J, and the germline ends lie 8 bases apart. From the cysteine up to the phenylalanine, the CDR3 has a length of 12 residues. The DNA shown is the 36-base CDR3, in frame from base 1. The time point label for this specimen denotes: proximal margin of the surgical specimen (macroscopically non-inflamed). To be eligible, patients had to be adults with ileal or ileocolonic Crohn's disease and an indication for ileocolonic resection. Whole ileal mucosal biopsies were stored frozen at -80°C before DNA extraction. Genomic DNA was isolated from frozen whole biopsies using a TRizol-based method, and the DNA was quantified with a NanoDrop 2000 spectrophotometer. The method behind the library was the immunoSEQ multiplex PCR assay. A two-step, amplification bias-controlled multiplex PCR was used by Adaptive Biotechnology to amplify CDR3 regions from genomic DNA. Primers for every V and J gene segment were used in the first PCR, and barcodes and Illumina adapters were added in the second PCR. CDR3 libraries were sequenced on an Illumina instrument. On the authors' methods: The analysis drew on both the pipelines supplied by the vendor and custom analysis of the raw data in R/Bioconductor running R version 3.3.0. Clonality, ranging from 0 to 1, was calculated as the inverse of the normalised Shannon entropy of all productive clones. The repertoire share taken up by the top 100 clones defined high-frequency clones, and only clones that passed a 95% confidence test were kept. Overlap between samples was measured with the Morisita-Horn index, while repertoire diversity was measured with the Simpson index. Imported from immuneACCESS, the table was reduced by TCRdb to in-frame sequences with V and J called. These copies leave out some clones; in studies compared against another copy, an unresolved V gene accounts for under half, and the cause of the remainder is not known. V and J calls plus clone size are reproduced from that table; the DNA served to infer D and trimming. In this sample the table shows thousands of clones, about two thirds of which occur a single time. Together, the top ten hold roughly 41% of the sample.

To note about this clone: The antigen it recognizes is unknown. Base quality data are lacking; no much larger clone is found one base away.

This receptor was obtained from an adult with Crohn's disease. The sequencing input was ileal tissue. The sequence joins TRBV6-5 to TRBJ1-2; no D gene call is confident. The CDR3 amino acid sequence is: CASSEVLYGYTF. The DNA reads as follows: TGTGCCAGCAGTGAGGTCCTCTATGGCTACACCTTC.